The 14 T cell receptor beta chains presented below share a single source sample, sequenced in a study of T-cell reconstitution after alpha-beta-depleted transplantation in children (dated by TCRdb to 2016 to 2017). Library prep was done by PCR. The sequencing machine was an Illumina HiSeq 2500. To normalize quantification of the TCRbeta repertoire, the TCR libraries were built with molecular barcoding that relied on unique molecular identifiers. The public reads were run again by TCRdb, first through fastp at Q25 and then through MiXCR, and only productive beta chains were kept. Identical CDR3 protein sequences are pooled into one entry, listed with their most common genes and DNA. The sample table contains a few hundred thousand distinct CDR3 sequences; only one count was recorded for roughly 18% of them. The ten largest clonotypes hold roughly 3.3% of the sample. The sequences come from PBMCs from the stem cell graft donor, collected from the stem cell graft. The receptors shown here come from a human donor who donated a stem cell graft to a child with acute lymphoblastic leukemia.

CDR3: CSASTGGSSYEQYF. The CDR3 DNA follows: TGCAGTGCCTCGACAGGGGGTAGCTCCTACGAGCAGTACTTC. The chain combines TRBV20-1 with TRBJ2-7; TRBD1 agrees at 9 bases. V shed 6 bases and J 0 bases; nucleotides not matched to a gene: 6. This CDR3 contains 14 residues. The germline CDR1 and CDR2 sequences are DFQATT and SNEGSKA (reference sequence).

The chain links TRBV4-1 to TRBJ2-1; D not certain. V was shortened by 1 base and J by 0 bases, with 16 bases between the two germline ends. The CDR3 runs 18 residues. Germline CDR1 MGHRA, CDR2 YSYEKL. The CDR3 sequence: CASSQVAQIFSSYNEQFF. The CDR3 DNA is TGCGCCAGCAGCCAAGTTGCGCAGATATTCAGCTCCTACAATGAGCAGTTCTTC.

V is TRBV20-1 and J is TRBJ2-4, with 7 bases lining up with TRBD1. The CDR3 loop spans 15 amino acids. Germline V lookup: CDR1 DFQATT, CDR2 SNEGSKA (reference sequence). Trimming removed 5 bases from V and 5 bases from J; junction bases left unmatched: 12. This CDR3 reads CSAPIRDSFENIQYF. CDR3 DNA: TGCAGTGCTCCCATCAGGGACAGTTTCGAAAACATTCAGTACTTC.

A remark on this clonotype: Germline and junction disagree at one end, which may indicate a read error. This sequence joins TRBV5-1 and TRBJ1-1; D uncertain. The CDR3 consists of 13 residues. Germline V gene lookup returns CDR1 SGHRS and CDR2 YFSETQ. CDR3 region: CAISLGGVPEAFF. The CDR3 DNA follows: TGCGCCATCAGCTTGGGCGGAGTCCCTGAAGCTTTCTTT.

This clonotype came up a few times. The chain links TRBV27 to TRBJ2-7, with TRBD2 matching over 13 bases. With V trimmed by 6 bases and J by 4 bases, 3 bases remained unmatched. CDR1 MNHEY and CDR2 SMNVEV come from the germline V gene (reference sequence). The CDR3 sequence is 14 residues long. The CDR3 region has the DNA TGTGCCAGCAGGATGACTAGCGGGAGGTACGAGCAGTACTTC. Residues: CASRMTSGRYEQYF.

The chain combines TRBV10-2 with TRBJ2-7; perhaps TRBD1 as D (6 bases). The V and J ends lost 8 bases and 4 bases respectively, with 15 bases between them. CDR1 is WSHSY and CDR2 is SAAADI in the germline V gene. This CDR3 contains 13 residues. CDR3 coding DNA: TGCGCCAGCGTAACAGGGTTGGGGTACGAGCAGTACTTC. Protein sequence: CASVTGLGYEQYF.

The chain recombines TRBV20-1 with TRBJ1-2; 9 bases fit TRBD1. Trimming cost V 5 bases and J 0 bases; bases outside gene matches: 4. There are 14 residues in the CDR3. Germline V CDR1 and CDR2: DFQATT, SNEGSKA (reference sequence). The DNA of the CDR3 is TGCAGTGCTGAAAGGACAGGGGCTAACTATGGCTACACCTTC. Translated, it gives CSAERTGANYGYTF.

This sequence joins TRBV5-1 and TRBJ2-5; D uncertain. Trimming stripped 0 bases from V and 5 bases from J, with 8 bases between. Germline CDR1 and CDR2: SGHRS and YFSETQ. This CDR3 comprises 13 residues. In DNA form, the CDR3 reads TGCGCCAGCAGCTTGGGCGCTATCGAGACCCAGTACTTC. It yields the protein CASSLGAIETQYF. Using reference TRBV5-1 and TRBJ2-5 for the parts outside the CDR3, the full variable domain is KAGVTQTPRYLIKTRGQQVTLSCSPISGHRSVSWYQQTPGQGLQFLFEYFSETQRNKGNFPGRFSGRQFSNSRSEMNVSTLELGDSALYLCASSLGAIETQYFGPGTRLLVL.

This clonotype was observed a handful of times. This sequence joins TRBV27 and TRBJ1-1; a weak D match, TRBD1 (5 bases). Germline values: CDR1 MNHEY, CDR2 SMNVEV (reference sequence). Trimming cost V 5 bases and J 1 base, with 11 bases left between them. The CDR3 contains 14 residues. CDR3 sequence: CASSGWDSNTEAFF. The CDR3 bases are TGTGCCAGCAGTGGCTGGGACTCGAACACTGAAGCTTTCTTT.

This clonotype showed up just a few times. The chain couples TRBV15 to TRBJ2-1, with TRBD1 identical over 7 bases. The CDR3 is 19 residues long. Germline V gene data show CDR1 as LNHNV and CDR2 as YYDKDF (reference sequence). The J segment lost 0 bases and the V segment lost 8 bases, leaving 19 bases of the junction unmatched. In nucleotides, the CDR3 is TGTGCCACCTTCTCGACAACCGGACAGGCAATCAGCTCCTACAATGAGCAGTTCTTC. Translation: CATFSTTGQAISSYNEQFF.

There are a few counts of this clonotype. This chain uses TRBV29-1 with TRBJ2-7, with D uncertain. Per the germline V gene, CDR1 is SQVTM and CDR2 is ANQGSEA. There are 12 residues in the CDR3. The V end was cut by 8 bases, the J end by 7 bases, with 18 bases between. The CDR3 loop reads CSPPRAVWEQYF. Written as DNA, the CDR3 is TGCAGCCCACCCCGGGCGGTCTGGGAGCAGTACTTC.

The chain couples TRBV20-1 to TRBJ2-5, with TRBD2 identical over 9 bases. Per the germline V gene, CDR1 is DFQATT and CDR2 is SNEGSKA (reference sequence). V lost 1 base, J lost 5 bases, and 5 bases stayed unmatched. CDR3 length: 14 residues. CDR3 protein: CSARGTSVSETQYF. CDR3 in DNA: TGCAGTGCTAGAGGGACTAGCGTGAGTGAGACCCAGTACTTC.

Comments on this clonotype: The conserved phenylalanine or tryptophan is not found at the CDR3 terminus, so this likely reflects a read error. This chain links TRBV5-4 with TRBJ2-1, with 11 bases identical to TRBD2. Per germline, CDR1 SGHNT and CDR2 YYREEE (reference sequence). The CDR3 has 17 residues. After removal of 4 bases from V and 2 bases from J, the junction contained 8 bases not matched to a gene. The CDR3 DNA follows: TGTGCCAGCAGCACTACTGCACTAGCGGGAGCCTACAATGAGCAGTTCCTC. The encoded protein is CASSTTALAGAYNEQFL.

CDR3 DNA: TGTGCCTGGACAAGGGACTACGAGCAGTACTTC. Translated, it gives CAWTRDYEQYF. V is TRBV30 and J is TRBJ2-7; D call uncertain. This CDR3 comprises 11 residues. Germline lookup yields CDR1 GTSNPN and CDR2 SVGIG (reference sequence). Trimming cost V 4 bases and J 3 bases, with 7 bases left between them.